This T cell receptor beta chain was recorded in a study of T-cell reconstitution after alpha-beta-depleted transplantation in children. Regarding this clonotype: The antigen is not known.

Between the trimmed V and J ends, which lost 5 bases and 4 bases, there was a span of 18 bases. CDR1 SGHVS and CDR2 FNYEAQ come from the germline V gene. The CDR3 has 16 residues. Unique molecular identifiers were incorporated when the TCRbeta library was constructed. Each CDR3 protein is one row after TCRdb ran MiXCR on the PCR reads. The sample lists hundreds of thousands of distinct CDR3 sequences, over 15% seen once, with roughly two fifths in the top ten. The study, taken as a whole, reports: Several patients had high TCRbeta diversity at day 60; it came from surviving recipient T cells and thymic progenitors. Expanded clones from the graft, numbering several hundred, reportedly supplied alpha-beta T cells about two months after transplant. The authors attributed T-cell counts and diversity one year after transplant mostly to newly produced T cells.

Source: PBMCs, mostly from graft donor cells, taken 360 days after TCRalphabeta/CD19-depleted stem cell transplant. The chain joins TRBV7-6 to TRBJ2-1; tentative D call: TRBD1 (6 bases). The receptor was isolated from a male patient between 2 and 10 years old who had a stem cell transplant for acute lymphoblastic leukemia, so the T cells may come from the graft donor. This CDR3 is CASSTRRGAGYNEQFF. The DNA of the CDR3 is TGTGCCAGCAGCACCCGCAGGGGCGCCGGTTACAATGAGCAGTTCTTC. The entire variable domain, with the rest obtained from reference TRBV7-6 and TRBJ2-1, is as follows: GAGVSQSPRYKVTKRGQDVALRCDPISGHVSLYWYRQALGQGPEFLTYFNYEAQQDKSGLPNDRFSAERPEGSISTLTIQRTEQRDSAMYRCASSTRRGAGYNEQFFGPGTRLTVL.